The clone carrying this TCR beta chain was observed once. This sample is drawn from a study of blood T cell repertoires in COVID-19. Looking at the study overall: Material from acute and convalescent COVID-19 was sourced from the United States, Italy and Spain. In each case, the material was cDNA or gDNA derived from T cells, B-cell-depleted T cells, or PBMCs.

Authors' processing steps: Scientists estimated how many nucleated cells there were by amplifying reference gene primers. The protocol was immunoSEQ multiplex PCR, while the TCRdb copy is restricted to in-frame clones and leaves out a portion. Clone size and V and J calls were adopted from that table, with D and trimming inferred from the DNA. The data contain more than 35,000 clones, over 75% of them singletons. Germline V lookup: CDR1 LNHDA, CDR2 SQIVND (reference sequence). The CDR3 is 14 residues long. Trimming cost V 5 bases and J 7 bases, with 15 bases left between them. The sequence was obtained from an older man with active COVID-19. This rearrangement joins TRBV19 to TRBJ2-1; TRBD2 is a possible D gene (5 bases). The sequenced sample was peripheral blood. The CDR3 here is CASSSPGFGNEQFF. The CDR3 bases are TGTGCCAGTAGTTCCCCGGGATTCGGGAATGAGCAGTTCTTC.